These 16 T cell receptor beta chains came from one sample sequenced in a study of blood T cell repertoires in COVID-19. The protocol was immunoSEQ multiplex PCR, while the TCRdb copy is restricted to in-frame clones and leaves out a portion. The sample lists about 310,000 clones, 90% occurring once. The sequenced material came from PBMCs or T cells enriched from blood (not recorded which). These receptors were obtained from a woman aged 18-35 years with acute COVID-19.

V usage is TRBV10-2 and J usage is TRBJ2-1; TRBD2 matches at 8 bases. The CDR3 loop spans 14 amino acids. The ends lost 4 bases at V and 2 bases at J; junction bases unmatched: 1. From germline, CDR1 is WSHSY and CDR2 SAAADI. CDR3 residues: CASSAGGAYNEQFF. For the CDR3, the DNA is TGCGCCAGCAGTGCGGGAGGGGCCTACAATGAGCAGTTCTTC.

The chain joins TRBV5-8 to TRBJ2-5; 8 bases align to TRBD2. The CDR3 runs 17 residues. Trimming removed 0 bases from V and 1 base from J; junction bases left unmatched: 8. Germline V gene data show CDR1 as SGHTS and CDR2 as YDEGEE. In nucleotides, the CDR3 is TGTGCCAGCAGCTTGGGTGTTCTAGCGGGCAGCCAAGAGACCCAGTACTTC. This translates into CASSLGVLAGSQETQYF.

V usage is TRBV6-5 and J usage is TRBJ1-3, with D tentatively TRBD1 (6 bases). In germline, CDR1 is MNHEY, CDR2 SVGAGI. V shed 2 bases and J shed 4 bases, with 12 bases lying between them. CDR3 length equals 15 residues. CDR3 region: CASSYAGTWGNTIYF. The DNA of the CDR3 is TGTGCCAGCAGTTACGCCGGGACATGGGGAAACACCATATATTTT.

This chain uses TRBV15 with TRBJ2-6, with 7 bases matching TRBD2. CDR3 length equals 16 residues. The V segment lost 0 bases and the J segment 6 bases; nucleotides outside the gene matches: 5. Germline V gene lookup returns CDR1 LNHNV and CDR2 YYDKDF (reference sequence). CDR3 amino acids: CATSRDGRGTANVLTF. CDR3 nucleotide sequence: TGTGCCACCAGCAGAGATGGGAGGGGTACGGCCAACGTCCTGACTTTC.

This sequence joins TRBV19 and TRBJ1-5, with D possibly being TRBD1 (6 bases). CDR3 size: 17 residues. V shed 5 bases and J shed 0 bases, with 17 bases lying between them. The germline V gene encodes CDR1 LNHDA and CDR2 SQIVND (reference sequence). CDR3 in amino acids: CASSLRGQTYSNQPQHF. The DNA for the CDR3 is TGTGCCAGTAGTCTAAGAGGACAGACGTATAGCAATCAGCCCCAGCATTTT. Supplemented by reference TRBV19 and TRBJ1-5, the full variable domain reads DGGITQSPKYLFRKEGQNVTLSCEQNLNHDAMYWYRQDPGQGLRLIYYSQIVNDFQKGDIAEGYSVSREKKESFPLTVTSAQKNPTAFYLCASSLRGQTYSNQPQHFGDGTRLSIL.

V is TRBV28 and J is TRBJ1-4; 7 bases map to TRBD1. V dropped 8 bases and J dropped 8; count of bases not matched to a gene: 11. Germline lookup yields CDR1 MDHEN and CDR2 SYDVKM. The CDR3 runs to 14 residues. For the CDR3, the DNA is TGTGCCAGCCTCTCGACAGGGCAGGGGGAAAAACTGTTTTTT. Translating gives CASLSTGQGEKLFF. Variable domain in full (rest from reference TRBV28 and TRBJ1-4): DVKVTQSSRYLVKRTGEKVFLECVQDMDHENMFWYRQDPGLGLRLIYFSYDVKMKEKGDIPEGYSVSREKKERFSLILESASTNQTSMYLCASLSTGQGEKLFFGSGTQLSVL.

This chain joins TRBV19 and TRBJ1-4; the D gene is possibly TRBD1 (5 bases). Germline V gives CDR1 LNHDA, CDR2 SQIVND (reference sequence). The V gene lost 4 bases and the J gene lost 8 bases, with 14 bases spanning the gap. The CDR3 contains 14 residues. CDR3 loop: CASSTGLKKEKLFF. The CDR3 bases are TGTGCCAGTAGTACGGGACTCAAAAAGGAAAAACTGTTTTTT.

About this clone itself: The sample contains more than one DNA sequence encoding this CDR3. This chain joins TRBV11-2 and TRBJ1-5; 9 bases line up with TRBD1. From germline, CDR1 is SGHAT and CDR2 FQNNGV. Trimming removed 6 bases from V and 2 bases from J; junction bases left unmatched: 5. CDR3 length: 15 residues. CDR3 sequence (DNA): TGTGCCAGCAGTCTGGACAGGGGAGGCAATCAGCCCCAGCATTTT. Protein: CASSLDRGGNQPQHF.

The rearrangement links TRBV19 to TRBJ1-5; a possible D gene is TRBD1 (5 bases). The CDR3 length is 13 residues. V gave up 5 bases and J gave up 2 bases, with 7 bases separating them. From germline, CDR1 is LNHDA and CDR2 SQIVND (reference sequence). CDR3 amino acids: CASSLQGNQPQHF. The CDR3 coding sequence is TGTGCCAGTAGTCTACAGGGCAATCAGCCCCAGCATTTT.

This clone occurred once. Other nucleotide sequences in the sample specify the same CDR3. This chain links TRBV7-3 with TRBJ2-7; D might be TRBD2 (5 bases). The V and J ends lost 2 bases and 4 bases respectively, with 9 bases between them. Germline assignment: CDR1 SGHTA and CDR2 FQGTGA. This CDR3 comprises 13 residues. The CDR3 DNA reads TGTGCCAGCAGCTTAGGATCGGGGTACGAGCAGTACTTC. Its protein is CASSLGSGYEQYF.

This chain connects TRBV11-2 to TRBJ2-4, with D maybe TRBD2 (6 bases). The CDR3 consists of 17 residues. V lost 2 bases to trimming and J lost 2 bases, with 16 bases between them. Germline loops: CDR1 SGHAT, CDR2 FQNNGV. CDR3 sequence: CASSLSYGLAPKNIQYF. Here the CDR3 DNA reads TGTGCCAGCAGCTTATCCTACGGCCTAGCGCCCAAAAACATTCAGTACTTC. Based on the CDR3 plus reference TRBV11-2 and TRBJ2-4, the full variable domain is EAGVAQSPRYKIIEKRQSVAFWCNPISGHATLYWYQQILGQGPKLLIQFQNNGVVDDSQLPKDRFSAERLKGVDSTLKIQPAKLEDSAVYLCASSLSYGLAPKNIQYFGAGTRLSVL.

V and J are TRBV6-2 or TRBV6-3 and TRBJ1-5; D not certain. This CDR3 has 15 amino acids. V gave up 2 bases and J gave up 7 bases, with 15 bases separating them. Germline values: CDR1 MNHEY, CDR2 SVGEGT. The chain's CDR3 is CASSYGQNPVQPQHF. CDR3 DNA sequence: TGTGCCAGCAGTTACGGGCAGAACCCCGTGCAGCCCCAGCATTTT.

The chain combines TRBV18 with TRBJ2-7, with 7 bases that match TRBD2. V dropped 3 bases and J dropped 6; count of bases not matched to a gene: 11. CDR1 is KGHSH and CDR2 is LQKENI in the germline V gene. The CDR3 consists of 15 residues. CDR3 DNA sequence: TGTGCCAGCTCACCTTGGGCGGGAGATTCAGGCGAGCAGTACTTC. This translates into CASSPWAGDSGEQYF.

Worth noting for this clone: In the same sample, other DNA sequences code for this CDR3. The chain combines TRBV29-1 with TRBJ2-7; D gene ambiguous. The CDR3 length is 12 residues. V lost 1 base and J lost 3, with 7 bases in between. Germline assignment: CDR1 SQVTM and CDR2 ANQGSEA. The CDR3 protein is CSVEVADYEQYF. CDR3 coding DNA: TGCAGCGTTGAAGTGGCCGACTACGAGCAGTACTTC.

V is TRBV19 and J is TRBJ2-7, with TRBD2 matching 7 bases. V shed 6 bases and J 3 bases; nucleotides not matched to a gene: 14. This CDR3 has 16 amino acids. Germline V gives CDR1 LNHDA, CDR2 SQIVND (reference sequence). The CDR3 coding sequence is TGTGCCAGTAGCGATGTACGTGGGACGGGAGGCTACGAGCAGTACTTC. Its protein is CASSDVRGTGGYEQYF.

This clone was observed a handful of times. The chain is built from TRBV6-2 or TRBV6-3 and TRBJ1-2; D is ambiguous. The germline V gene has CDR1 MNHEY and CDR2 SVGEGT. The CDR3 length is 17 residues. V was pared by 4 bases and J by 4 bases, with 22 bases between. The CDR3 sequence is CASSSSLAGPFVYGYTF. CDR3 nucleotides: TGTGCCAGCAGTTCCTCCCTGGCAGGCCCGTTCGTCTATGGCTACACCTTC.